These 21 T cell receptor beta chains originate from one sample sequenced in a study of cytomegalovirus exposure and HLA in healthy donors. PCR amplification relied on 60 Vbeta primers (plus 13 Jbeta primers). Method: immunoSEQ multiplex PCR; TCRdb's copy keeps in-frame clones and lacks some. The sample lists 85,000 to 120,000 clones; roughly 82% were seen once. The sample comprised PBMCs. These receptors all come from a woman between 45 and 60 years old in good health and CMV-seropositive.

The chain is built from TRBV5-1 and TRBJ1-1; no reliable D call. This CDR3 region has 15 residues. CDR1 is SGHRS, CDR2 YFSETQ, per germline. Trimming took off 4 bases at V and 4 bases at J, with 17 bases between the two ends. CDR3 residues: CASSRGRTPGTEAFF. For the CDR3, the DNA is TGCGCCAGCAGCCGGGGTAGGACCCCAGGCACTGAAGCTTTCTTT. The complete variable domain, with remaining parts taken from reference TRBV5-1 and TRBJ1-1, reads KAGVTQTPRYLIKTRGQQVTLSCSPISGHRSVSWYQQTPGQGLQFLFEYFSETQRNKGNFPGRFSGRQFSNSRSEMNVSTLELGDSALYLCASSRGRTPGTEAFFGQGTRLTVV.

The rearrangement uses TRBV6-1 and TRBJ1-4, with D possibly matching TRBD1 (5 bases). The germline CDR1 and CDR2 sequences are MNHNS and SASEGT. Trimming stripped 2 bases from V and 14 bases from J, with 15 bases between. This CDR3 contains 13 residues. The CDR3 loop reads CASSEINQGLLFF. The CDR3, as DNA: TGTGCCAGCAGTGAAATTAATCAGGGCCTCCTGTTTTTT.

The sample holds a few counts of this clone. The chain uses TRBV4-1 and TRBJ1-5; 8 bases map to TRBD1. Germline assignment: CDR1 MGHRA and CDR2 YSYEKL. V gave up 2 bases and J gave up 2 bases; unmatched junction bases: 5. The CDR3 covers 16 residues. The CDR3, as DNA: TGCGCCAGCAGCCAAAGAACAGGGGGTGGCAATCAGCCCCAGCATTTT. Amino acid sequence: CASSQRTGGGNQPQHF.

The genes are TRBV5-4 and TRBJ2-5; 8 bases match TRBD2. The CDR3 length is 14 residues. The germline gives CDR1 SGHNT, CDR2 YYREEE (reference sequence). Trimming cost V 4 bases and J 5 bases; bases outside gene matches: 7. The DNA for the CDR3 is TGTGCCAGCAGCCCCCCGGGGGGGCGGGAGACCCAGTACTTC. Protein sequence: CASSPPGGRETQYF. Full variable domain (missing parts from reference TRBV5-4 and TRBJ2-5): ETGVTQSPTHLIKTRGQQVTLRCSSQSGHNTVSWYQQALGQGPQFIFQYYREEENGRGNFPPRFSGLQFPNYSSELNVNALELDDSALYLCASSPPGGRETQYFGPGTRLLVL.

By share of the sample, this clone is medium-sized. The CDR3 bases are TGCAGCGCCCGCGGGGGGGCAGGCTCCTACGAGCAGTACTTC. Translated: CSARGGAGSYEQYF. The chain is built from TRBV29-1 and TRBJ2-7; TRBD2 aligns across 9 bases. In germline, CDR1 is SQVTM, CDR2 ANQGSEA. This CDR3 contains 14 residues. With V trimmed by 7 bases and J by 0 bases, 7 bases remained unmatched.

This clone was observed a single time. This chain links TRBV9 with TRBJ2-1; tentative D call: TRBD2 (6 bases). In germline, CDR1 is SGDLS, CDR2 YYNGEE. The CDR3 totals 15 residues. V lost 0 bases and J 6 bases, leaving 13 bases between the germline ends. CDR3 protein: CASSVVADLFNEQFF. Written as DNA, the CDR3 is TGTGCCAGCAGCGTAGTAGCGGACCTATTCAATGAGCAGTTCTTC.

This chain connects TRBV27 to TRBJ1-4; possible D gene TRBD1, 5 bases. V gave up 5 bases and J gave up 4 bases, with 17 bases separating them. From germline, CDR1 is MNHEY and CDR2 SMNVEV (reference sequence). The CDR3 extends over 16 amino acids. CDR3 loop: CASSPSLWGYNEKLFF. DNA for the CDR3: TGTGCCAGCAGTCCGTCGCTCTGGGGCTATAATGAAAAACTGTTTTTT.

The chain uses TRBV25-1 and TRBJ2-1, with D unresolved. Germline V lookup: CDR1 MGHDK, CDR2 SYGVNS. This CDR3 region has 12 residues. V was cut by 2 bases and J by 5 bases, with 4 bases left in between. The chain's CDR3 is CASSELHNEQFF. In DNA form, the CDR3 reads TGTGCCAGCAGTGAACTCCACAATGAGCAGTTCTTC.

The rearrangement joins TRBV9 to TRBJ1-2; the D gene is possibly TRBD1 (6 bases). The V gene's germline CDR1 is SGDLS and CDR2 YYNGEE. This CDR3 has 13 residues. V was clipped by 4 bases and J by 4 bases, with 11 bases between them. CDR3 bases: TGTGCCAGCAGCCAGGGGCCCCGCTATGGCTACACCTTC. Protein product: CASSQGPRYGYTF.

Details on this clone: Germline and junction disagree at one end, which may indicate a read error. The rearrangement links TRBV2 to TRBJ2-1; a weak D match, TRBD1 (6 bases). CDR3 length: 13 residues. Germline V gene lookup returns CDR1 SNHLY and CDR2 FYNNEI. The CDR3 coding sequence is TGTGCCAGCGTCAGGGGTACAATGAATGGGCAGTTCTTC. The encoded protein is CASVRGTMNGQFF.

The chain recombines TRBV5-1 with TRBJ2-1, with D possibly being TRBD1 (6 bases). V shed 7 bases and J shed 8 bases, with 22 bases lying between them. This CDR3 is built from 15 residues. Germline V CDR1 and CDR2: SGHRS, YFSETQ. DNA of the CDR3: TGCGCCAGCCGGACCCAGGGACACGGCAGCCATGAGCAGTTCTTC. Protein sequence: CASRTQGHGSHEQFF.

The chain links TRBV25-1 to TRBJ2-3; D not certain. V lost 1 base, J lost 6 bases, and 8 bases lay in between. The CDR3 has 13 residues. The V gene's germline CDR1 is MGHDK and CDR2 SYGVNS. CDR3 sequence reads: CASSEFLGDTQYF. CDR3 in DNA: TGTGCCAGCAGTGAATTCCTCGGGGATACGCAGTATTTT. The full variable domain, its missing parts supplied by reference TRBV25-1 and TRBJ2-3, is EADIYQTPRYLVIGTGKKITLECSQTMGHDKMYWYQQDPGMELHLIHYSYGVNSTEKGDLSSESTVSRIRTEHFPLTLESARPSHTSQYLCASSEFLGDTQYFGPGTRLTVL.

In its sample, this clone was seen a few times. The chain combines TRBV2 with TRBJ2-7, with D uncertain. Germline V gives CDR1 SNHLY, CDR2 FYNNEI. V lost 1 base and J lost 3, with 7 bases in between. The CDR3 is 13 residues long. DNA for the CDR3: TGTGCCAGCAGTGAAGACAGCCTCTACGAGCAGTACTTC. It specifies CASSEDSLYEQYF. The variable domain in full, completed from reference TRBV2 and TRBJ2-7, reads EPEVTQTPSHQVTQMGQEVILRCVPISNHLYFYWYRQILGQKVEFLVSFYNNEISEKSEIFDDQFSVERPDGSNFTLKIRSTKLEDSAMYFCASSEDSLYEQYFGPGTRLTVT.

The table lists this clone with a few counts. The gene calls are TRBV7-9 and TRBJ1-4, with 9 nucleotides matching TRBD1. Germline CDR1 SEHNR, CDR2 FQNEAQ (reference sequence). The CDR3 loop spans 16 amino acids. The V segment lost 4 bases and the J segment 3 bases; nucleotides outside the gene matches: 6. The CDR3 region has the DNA TGTGCCAGCAGCTCCGGACAGGGGTGGGCTAATGAAAAACTGTTTTTT. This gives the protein CASSSGQGWANEKLFF. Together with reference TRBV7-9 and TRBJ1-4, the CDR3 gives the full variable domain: DTGVSQNPRHKITKRGQNVTFRCDPISEHNRLYWYRQTLGQGPEFLTYFQNEAQLEKSRLLSDRFSAERPKGSFSTLEIQRTEQGDSAMYLCASSSGQGWANEKLFFGSGTQLSVL.

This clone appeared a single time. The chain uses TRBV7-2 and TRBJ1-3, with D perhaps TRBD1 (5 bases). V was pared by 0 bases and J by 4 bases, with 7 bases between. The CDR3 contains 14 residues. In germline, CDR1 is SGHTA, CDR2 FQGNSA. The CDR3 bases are TGTGCCAGCAGCTTAGCGGCAGGGGGAAACACCATATATTTT. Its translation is CASSLAAGGNTIYF.

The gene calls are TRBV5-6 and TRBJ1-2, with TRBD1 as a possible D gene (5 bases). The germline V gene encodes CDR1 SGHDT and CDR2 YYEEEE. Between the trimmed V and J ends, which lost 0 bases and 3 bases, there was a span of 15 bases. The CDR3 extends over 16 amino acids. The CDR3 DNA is TGTGCCAGCAGCTTGGCCGGGGGAGCCGGATACTATGGCTACACCTTC. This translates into CASSLAGGAGYYGYTF.

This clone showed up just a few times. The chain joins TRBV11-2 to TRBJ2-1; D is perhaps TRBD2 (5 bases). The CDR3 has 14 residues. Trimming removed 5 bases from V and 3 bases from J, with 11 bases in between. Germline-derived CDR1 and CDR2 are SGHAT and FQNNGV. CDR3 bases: TGTGCCAGCAGCGGAGGACCGGACTACAATGAGCAGTTCTTC. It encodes CASSGGPDYNEQFF.

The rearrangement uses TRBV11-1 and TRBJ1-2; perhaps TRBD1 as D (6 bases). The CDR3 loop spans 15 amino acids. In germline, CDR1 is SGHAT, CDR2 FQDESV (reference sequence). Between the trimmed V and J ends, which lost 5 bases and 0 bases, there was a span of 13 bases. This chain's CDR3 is CASSLGQSTNYGYTF. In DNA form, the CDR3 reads TGTGCCAGCAGCCTTGGACAGAGTACTAACTATGGCTACACCTTC.

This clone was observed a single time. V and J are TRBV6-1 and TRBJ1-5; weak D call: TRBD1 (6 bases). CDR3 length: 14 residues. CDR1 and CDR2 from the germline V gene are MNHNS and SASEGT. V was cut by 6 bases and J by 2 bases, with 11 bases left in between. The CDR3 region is CASRPRQGNQPQHF. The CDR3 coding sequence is TGTGCCAGCAGGCCTCGACAGGGCAATCAGCCCCAGCATTTT.

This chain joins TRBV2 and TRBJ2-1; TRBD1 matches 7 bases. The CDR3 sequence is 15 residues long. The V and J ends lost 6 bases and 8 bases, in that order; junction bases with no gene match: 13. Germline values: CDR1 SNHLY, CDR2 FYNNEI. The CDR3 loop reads CASRTGTPQIDEQFF. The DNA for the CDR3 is TGTGCCAGCAGGACAGGGACCCCCCAAATCGATGAGCAGTTCTTC.

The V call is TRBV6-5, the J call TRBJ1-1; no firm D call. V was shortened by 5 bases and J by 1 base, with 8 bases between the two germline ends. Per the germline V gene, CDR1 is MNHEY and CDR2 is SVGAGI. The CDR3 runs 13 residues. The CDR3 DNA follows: TGTGCCAGCAGTACTACACGGAACACTGAAGCTTTCTTT. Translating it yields CASSTTRNTEAFF.